Below, one TCR beta chain is given with its context. This clone is identified as medium-sized (0.01 to 0.1%). There is no known antigen for this receptor. No base-level quality is on record; no much larger clone is a single base apart. These data originate in a study of T cell repertoires in Merkel cell carcinoma (dated by TCRdb to 2018 to 2020). Study-wide context: Patients who had received intralesional immunotherapy or systemic immune checkpoint blockade prior to the biopsy were excluded. MCPyV-specific clonotypes were initially defined through tetramer sorting, cloning and paired TCR sequencing of expanded tumor-infiltrating lymphocytes. To be included, a participant needed a diagnosis of MCPyV-positive Merkel cell carcinoma and tumor-infiltrating lymphocytes that had been successfully expanded in vitro. The paper's findings and limits, for the study overall: The study did not examine normal tissue biopsies.

The immunoSEQ assay was used both to sequence TRB CDR3 from tumor genomic DNA and to process the resulting data. The clones in this table, taken by TCRdb from immuneACCESS, are in-frame only. Not every clone is retained; where verified, under half of the shortfall comes from an unresolved V gene, and the cause of the rest is unknown. For this sample there are about 15,000 clones; roughly four fifths appear just once. The ten top clones hold 17% of the sample. Study subjects had biopsy-confirmed Merkel cell carcinoma that was MCPyV-positive, and every subject had positive serum antibodies to T-antigen. About six adjacent 10-micron frozen tumor sections were used for genomic DNA extraction without cell sorting or culture. Roughly 5 x 5 x 5 mm of tumor biopsy tissue was frozen in optimal cutting temperature compound. The presence of abundant Merkel cell carcinoma and infiltrating cells in the frozen biopsy was confirmed on hematoxylin and eosin scout sections.

V drops 2 bases and J drops 0 bases, leaving 11 bases in between. In the germline V gene (reference sequence), CDR1 corresponds to GTSNPN and CDR2 to SVGIG. The CDR3 measures 15 amino acids from cysteine to phenylalanine. This entry keeps only the CDR3 DNA: 45 bases, framed from base 1. This TCR derives from an adult with Merkel cell carcinoma. The V gene is TRBV30 and the J gene is TRBJ1-3; TRBD1 is perhaps the D gene, given 5 matching bases. The material sequenced was tumor tissue. CDR3 reads: CAWSMGRYSGNTIYF. The DNA sequence is as follows: TGTGCCTGGAGTATGGGACGATACTCTGGAAACACCATATATTTT. Supplemented by the reference TRBV30 and TRBJ1-3 proteins around the CDR3, the complete variable domain is SQTIHQWPATLVQPVGSPLSLECTVEGTSNPNLYWYRQAAGRGLQLLFYSVGIGQISSEVPQNLSASRPQDRQFILSSKKLLLSDSGFYLCAWSMGRYSGNTIYFGEGSWLTVV.